The 14 T cell receptor beta chains below all came from one sample that was sequenced in a study of tumor-infiltrating lymphocytes in primary liver carcinoma. The study co-extracted DNA and RNA from about 21-30 mg of unsorted bulk tissue. Total RNA (approximately 500 ng) served as template for TCR beta cDNA synthesis primed by a constant-region primer. It was through three nested multiplex PCR rounds of slightly modified ARM-PCR that TCR beta libraries arose. Both of the initial two PCR rounds ran for about 11 cycles and employed TRBV1-TRBV30 forward primers alongside a C-beta reverse primer. MiXCR, applied by TCRdb to the multiplex PCR reads, yields one record per CDR3 protein. The table lists some 110,000 distinct CDR3 sequences, 80% to 85% of them singletons. The sample taken for sequencing was liver tumor tissue from sampling region 3. Subset of the sample: tumor region T3, left-lateral pole. The receptors were sampled from a man in his forties with primary liver carcinoma and hepatitis B virus infection.

A word on this clonotype: As the CDR3 is not closed by the conserved phenylalanine or tryptophan, this likely results from a read error. The DNA is omitted, as the CDR3 cannot be located on it reliably, and the CDR3 follows TCRdb's listing. The V call is TRBV7-9, the J call TRBJ1-1. With termini counted, the CDR3 has 13 amino acids. Per germline, CDR1 SEHNR and CDR2 FQNEAQ (reference sequence). The CDR3 sequence: CASSLSANTEVFL.

Worth noting for this clonotype: At one end, the junction sequence differs from germline, possibly due to a read error. The CDR3 DNA follows: TGTGCCAGCATTCAGGGTAGGACCGGGGAGCTGCGTTTT. This sequence encodes CASIQGRTGELRF. This chain connects TRBV12-3 or TRBV12-4 to TRBJ2-2; D is tentatively TRBD1 or TRBD2 (5 bases each). The CDR3 spans 13 residues.

The CDR3 DNA follows: TGTGCCAGCAGTTCCGGACTAGTGTACGAGCAGTTCTTC. Residues: CASSSGLVYEQFF. The J gene is TRBJ2-1, the V gene TRBV6-5; 7 bases align to TRBD2. V gave up 4 bases and J gave up 10 bases; unmatched junction bases: 7. Germline values: CDR1 MNHEY, CDR2 SVGAGI. CDR3 length: 13 amino acids.

A remark on this clonotype: This could be a read error, since a much larger clone is one nucleotide away. CDR3 in amino acids: CASSLKREVSAGEQFF. The CDR3 DNA reads as TGCGCCAGCAGCTTGAAGAGGGAAGTATCGGCGGGTGAGCAGTTCTTC. This rearrangement joins TRBV5-1 to TRBJ2-1; a possible D gene is TRBD2 (5 bases). This CDR3 spans 16 amino acids. The V end lost 1 base, the J end lost 9 bases, and 20 bases lay between the germline ends. Germline CDR1 and CDR2: SGHRS and YFSETQ.

About this clonotype: One end of the junction does not line up with germline, which may come from a read error. The rearrangement joins TRBV29-1 to TRBJ1-2; TRBD1 aligns across 8 bases. CDR3 length: 13 amino acids. The germline CDR1 and CDR2 sequences are SQVTM and ANQGSEA. The DNA for the CDR3 is TGTAGCGTCCGATCAGGGGGCGCCTATGACTACACTTTC. Its translation: CSVRSGGAYDYTF. The full variable domain, its missing parts supplied by reference TRBV29-1 and TRBJ1-2, is SAVISQKPSRDICQRGTSLTIQCQVDSQVTMMFWYRQQPGQSLTLIATANQGSEATYESGFVIDKFPISRPNLTFSTLTVSNMSPEDSSIYLCSVRSGGAYDYTFGSGTRLTVV.

About this clonotype: A junction boundary mismatches the germline segment, possibly from a read error. The chain employs TRBV4-3 and TRBJ1-3; 9 bases fit TRBD1. Germline CDR1 is LGHNA and CDR2 is YSLEER. This CDR3 contains 16 residues. The CDR3, as DNA: TGCGCCTGCAGCCAAGCCGCGACAGGGGGTGGAAACACTATATATTTT. This gives the protein CACSQAATGGGNTIYF.

The J gene is TRBJ2-7, the V gene TRBV4-3; D remains ambiguous. Deletions cut 10 bases from V and 1 base from J, with 20 bases between. The CDR3 loop spans 15 amino acids. Germline V gives CDR1 LGHNA, CDR2 YSLEER. The CDR3 nucleotides read TGCGCCAACAACCAAGATGTTTCCAGTTCCTACGAGCAGTACTTC. It encodes CANNQDVSSSYEQYF.

As concerns this clonotype: At one end, the junction sequence differs from germline, possibly due to a read error. The chain links TRBV5-4 to TRBJ2-2, with 12 bases matching TRBD2. This CDR3 spans 19 amino acids. CDR1 is SGHNT and CDR2 is YYREEE in the germline V gene (reference sequence). CDR3 bases: TGTACCAGCAGTGATCCGGGACTAGCGGGTTTTGCGAACACCGGGGAGCTGTTTTTT. As protein: CTSSDPGLAGFANTGELFF.

In the case of this clonotype: This may be a read error: a much more frequent sequence differs by one nucleotide. The rearrangement links TRBV24-1 to TRBJ2-1; D might be TRBD1 (6 bases). Germline values: CDR1 KGHDR, CDR2 SFDVKD. This CDR3 region has 16 residues. The CDR3: CATSDLEGHKNKEQFF. The CDR3, as DNA: TGTGCCACCAGTGATCTTGAGGGACACAAGAACAAAGAGCAGTTCTTC.

A remark on this clonotype: Because it lacks the conserved phenylalanine or tryptophan at the end, this CDR3 is likely a read error. The CDR3 loop reads CSVMTAIYGYTL. DNA of the CDR3: TGCAGCGTTATGACAGCTATATATGGCTACACCTTA. The chain combines TRBV29-1 with TRBJ1-2, with a possible D match to TRBD1 (5 bases). V was trimmed by 5 bases and J by 5 bases, leaving 12 bases between them. The length of the CDR3 is 12 residues. The germline CDR1 and CDR2 sequences are SQVTM and ANQGSEA.

The chain couples TRBV5-1 to TRBJ1-1; 7 bases agree with TRBD1. V trimming: 4 bases; J trimming: 2 bases; junction bases outside the gene matches: 8. The V gene's germline CDR1 is SGHRS and CDR2 YFSETQ. This CDR3 is 15 amino acids long. The CDR3 coding sequence is TGCGCCAGCAGCGCCTCGACAGGGAGCAACACTGAAGCTTTCTTT. Protein product: CASSASTGSNTEAFF.

Turning to this clonotype: The missing conserved phenylalanine or tryptophan at the end of this CDR3 makes a read error likely. The chain joins TRBV5-4 to TRBJ1-1, with a possible D match to TRBD1 (5 bases). CDR1 is SGHNT and CDR2 is YYREEE in the germline V gene (reference sequence). This CDR3 has 13 residues. The CDR3 DNA follows: TGTGCCAGTAGCTCCCAGGGAGGTACTGAAGCTTTCCTT. Amino acid sequence: CASSSQGGTEAFL.

Comment on this clonotype: Germline is not matched at one junction end, which may reflect a read error. The rearrangement uses TRBV4-1 and TRBJ1-1; D gene uncertain. The CDR3 has 13 residues. CDR1 is MGHRA and CDR2 is YSYEKL in the germline V gene. The CDR3 bases are TGCACCAGCAGCCAAGGGTCGCTCACTGAAGCTTTCTTT. It translates to CTSSQGSLTEAFF.

Remarks on this clonotype: Relative to the germline gene, one junction end is altered; a read error may explain this. The chain couples TRBV7-8 to TRBJ2-1; D remains ambiguous. Looked up from germline, CDR1 is SGHVS and CDR2 is FQNEAQ. CDR3 length: 16 amino acids. The CDR3 spells CASRLVSGTSRGDQFF. In DNA form, the CDR3 reads TGTGCCAGCAGGTTAGTATCAGGAACTTCTCGAGGTGACCAGTTCTTC.